Following are 2 T cell receptor beta chains from one sample sequenced in a study of shared clonotypes between healthy human individuals (dated by TCRdb to 2019 to 2021). Library generation was performed with the immunoSEQ multiplex PCR assay. What TCRdb holds here is the immuneACCESS table cut down to in-frame rearrangements. Part of the clones is not present; checked against another copy, under half of the missing clones reflect an unresolved V gene, and the others are unexplained. This sample gives roughly 2.6 million clones in total; roughly nine tenths of them show up just once. Jointly, the top ten make up about 0.13% of the sample. The specimen sequenced was naive CD4+ T cells sorted from blood. This sample's cell subset or site label indicates: CD45RA+ positively selected. The source is a man between 18 and 29 years old in good health.

This chain uses TRBV28 with TRBJ1-4, with D possibly matching TRBD1 (6 bases). Trimming took off 4 bases at V and 10 bases at J, with 16 bases between the two ends. Germline CDR1 and CDR2: MDHEN and SYDVKM. The CDR3 contains 14 residues. This chain's CDR3 is CASSSRQVGVKLFF. Here the CDR3 DNA reads TGTGCCAGCAGTTCCCGACAGGTCGGAGTAAAACTGTTTTTT.

The chain recombines TRBV5-4 with TRBJ1-2; D unclear. This CDR3 contains 13 residues. Germline loops: CDR1 SGHNT, CDR2 YYREEE (reference sequence). The V gene lost 2 bases and the J gene lost 4 bases, with 9 bases spanning the gap. The CDR3 sequence: CASSLKGSYGYTF. In DNA, the CDR3 is TGTGCCAGCAGCTTAAAAGGGAGCTATGGCTACACCTTC.